This T cell receptor (beta chain) appears in the sequencing data of a study of shared clonotypes between healthy human individuals. The CDR3 loop spans 13 amino acids. The V segment lost 5 bases and the J segment 4 bases; nucleotides outside the gene matches: 2. Per the germline V gene, CDR1 is MNHNY and CDR2 is SVGAGI (reference sequence). The table came from immunoSEQ multiplex PCR; TCRdb's copy has only in-frame clones and leaves some out. The sample lists approximately 500,000 clones, about 96% occurring once. Sequenced material: naive CD4+ T cells sorted from blood. This sample's subset: CD45RA+ positively selected. This TCR was recovered from a woman aged 30 to 39 in good health. V gene TRBV6-6 combines with J gene TRBJ1-5; TRBD1 matches 7 bases. The CDR3 bases are TGTGCCAGCAGTAGACAGGGTAATCAGCCCCAGCATTTT. Protein sequence: CASSRQGNQPQHF.